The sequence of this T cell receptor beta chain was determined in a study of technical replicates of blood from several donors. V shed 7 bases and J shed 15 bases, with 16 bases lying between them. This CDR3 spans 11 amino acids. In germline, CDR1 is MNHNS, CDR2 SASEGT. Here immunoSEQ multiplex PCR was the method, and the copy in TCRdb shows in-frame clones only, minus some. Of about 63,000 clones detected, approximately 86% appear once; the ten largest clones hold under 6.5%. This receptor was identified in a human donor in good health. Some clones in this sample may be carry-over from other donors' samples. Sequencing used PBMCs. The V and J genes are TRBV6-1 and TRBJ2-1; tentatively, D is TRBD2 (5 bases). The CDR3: CASTDYARGFF. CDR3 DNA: TGTGCCAGCACTGACTACGCTCGGGGGTTCTTC.